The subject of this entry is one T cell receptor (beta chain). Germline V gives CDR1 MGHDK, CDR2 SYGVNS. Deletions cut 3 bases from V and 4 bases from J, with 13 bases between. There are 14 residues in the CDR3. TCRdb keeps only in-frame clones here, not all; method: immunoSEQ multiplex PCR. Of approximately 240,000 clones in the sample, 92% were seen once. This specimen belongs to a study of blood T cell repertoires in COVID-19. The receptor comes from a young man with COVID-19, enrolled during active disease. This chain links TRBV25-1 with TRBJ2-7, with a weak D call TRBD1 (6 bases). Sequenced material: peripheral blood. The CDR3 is CASSDRQALYEQYF. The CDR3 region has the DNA TGTGCCAGCAGTGACCGACAGGCTCTGTACGAGCAGTACTTC.